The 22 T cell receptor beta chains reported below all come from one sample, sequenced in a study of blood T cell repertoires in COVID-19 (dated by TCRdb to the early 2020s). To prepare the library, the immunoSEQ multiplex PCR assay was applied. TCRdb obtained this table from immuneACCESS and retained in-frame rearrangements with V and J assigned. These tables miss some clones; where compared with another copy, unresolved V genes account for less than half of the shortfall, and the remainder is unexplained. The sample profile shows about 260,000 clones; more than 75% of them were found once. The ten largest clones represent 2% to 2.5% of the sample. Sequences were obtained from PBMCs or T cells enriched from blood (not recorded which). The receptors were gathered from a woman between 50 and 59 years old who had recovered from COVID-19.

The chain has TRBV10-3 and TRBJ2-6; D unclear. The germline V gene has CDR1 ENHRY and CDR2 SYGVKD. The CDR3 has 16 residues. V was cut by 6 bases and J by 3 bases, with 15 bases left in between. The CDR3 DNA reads TGTGCCATCAGGCCCCTCGAGAGTGTTGGGGCCAACGTCCTGACTTTC. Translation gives CAIRPLESVGANVLTF.

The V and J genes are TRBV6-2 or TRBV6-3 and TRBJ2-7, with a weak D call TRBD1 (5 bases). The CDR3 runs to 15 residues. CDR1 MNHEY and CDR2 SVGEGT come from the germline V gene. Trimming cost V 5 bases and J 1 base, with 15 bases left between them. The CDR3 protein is CASSPQWQGSYEQYF. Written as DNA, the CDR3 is TGTGCCAGCAGTCCCCAGTGGCAGGGATCCTACGAGCAGTACTTC.

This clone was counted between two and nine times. The CDR3: CASSVLLGQLNQPQHF. The CDR3 region has the DNA TGTGCCAGCAGTGTACTTCTCGGACAGCTTAATCAGCCCCAGCATTTT. V gene TRBV2 combines with J gene TRBJ1-5, with D perhaps matching TRBD1 (6 bases). The CDR3 spans 16 residues. V shed 4 bases and J shed 4 bases, with 17 bases lying between them. The germline V gene has CDR1 SNHLY and CDR2 FYNNEI.

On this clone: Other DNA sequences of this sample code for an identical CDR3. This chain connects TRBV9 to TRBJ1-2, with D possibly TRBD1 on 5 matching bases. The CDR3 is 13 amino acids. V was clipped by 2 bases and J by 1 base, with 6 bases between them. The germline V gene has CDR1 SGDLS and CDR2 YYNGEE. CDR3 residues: CASSVDSNYGYTF. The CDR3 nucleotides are TGTGCCAGCAGCGTCGACAGTAACTATGGCTACACCTTC.

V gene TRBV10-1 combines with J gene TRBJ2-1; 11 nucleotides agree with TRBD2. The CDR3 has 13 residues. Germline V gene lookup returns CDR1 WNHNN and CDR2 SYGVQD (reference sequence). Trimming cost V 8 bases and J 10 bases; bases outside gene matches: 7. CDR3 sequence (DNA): TGCGCCAGCTCACCGGGACTAGCGGTAGAGCAGTTCTTC. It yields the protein CASSPGLAVEQFF.

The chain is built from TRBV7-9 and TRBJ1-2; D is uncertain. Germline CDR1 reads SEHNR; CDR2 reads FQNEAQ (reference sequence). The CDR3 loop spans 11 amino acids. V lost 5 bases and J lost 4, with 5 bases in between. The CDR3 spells CASSLFYGYTF. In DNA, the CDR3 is TGTGCCAGCAGCCTATTCTATGGCTACACCTTC.

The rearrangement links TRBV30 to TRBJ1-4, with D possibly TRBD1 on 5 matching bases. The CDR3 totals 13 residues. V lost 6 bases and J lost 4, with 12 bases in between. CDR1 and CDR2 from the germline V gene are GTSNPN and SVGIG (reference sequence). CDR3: CACYPDSNEKLFF. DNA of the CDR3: TGTGCCTGCTACCCCGACAGTAATGAAAAACTGTTTTTT.

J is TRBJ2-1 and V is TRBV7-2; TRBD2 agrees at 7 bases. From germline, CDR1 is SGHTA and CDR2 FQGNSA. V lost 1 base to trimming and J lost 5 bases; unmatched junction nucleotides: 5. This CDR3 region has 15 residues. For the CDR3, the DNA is TGTGCCAGCAGCTTAGGGGGGGGTTGGAACAATGAGCAGTTCTTC. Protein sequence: CASSLGGGWNNEQFF.

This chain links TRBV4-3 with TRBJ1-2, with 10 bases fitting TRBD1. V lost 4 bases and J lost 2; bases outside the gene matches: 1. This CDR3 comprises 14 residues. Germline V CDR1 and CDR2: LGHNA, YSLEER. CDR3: CASSRGQGNYGYTF. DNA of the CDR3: TGCGCCAGCAGCCGGGGACAGGGGAACTATGGCTACACCTTC.

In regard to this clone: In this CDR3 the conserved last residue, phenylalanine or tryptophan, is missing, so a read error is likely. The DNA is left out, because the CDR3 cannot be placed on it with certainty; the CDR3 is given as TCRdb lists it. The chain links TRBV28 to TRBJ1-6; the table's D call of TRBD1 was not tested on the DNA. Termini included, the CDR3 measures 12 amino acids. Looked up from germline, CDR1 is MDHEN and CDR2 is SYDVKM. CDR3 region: CASSTPGTGPQV.

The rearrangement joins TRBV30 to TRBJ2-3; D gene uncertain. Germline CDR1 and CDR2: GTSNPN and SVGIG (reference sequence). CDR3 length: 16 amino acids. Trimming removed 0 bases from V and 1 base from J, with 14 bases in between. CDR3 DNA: TGTGCCTGGAGTGTAACCGGTCCTCCTGGCACAGATACGCAGTATTTT. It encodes CAWSVTGPPGTDTQYF.

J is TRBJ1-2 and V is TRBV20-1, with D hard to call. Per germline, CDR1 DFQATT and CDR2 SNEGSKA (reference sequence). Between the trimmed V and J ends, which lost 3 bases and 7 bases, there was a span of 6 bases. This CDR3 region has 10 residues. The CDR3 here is CSASYLGYTF. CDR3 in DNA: TGCAGTGCTAGCTATCTTGGCTACACCTTC.

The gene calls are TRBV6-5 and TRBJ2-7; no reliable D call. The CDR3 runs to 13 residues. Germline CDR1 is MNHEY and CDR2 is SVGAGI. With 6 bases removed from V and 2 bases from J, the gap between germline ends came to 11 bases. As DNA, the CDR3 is TGTGCCAGCAGACTGACTGCAACCTACGAGCAGTACTTC. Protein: CASRLTATYEQYF.

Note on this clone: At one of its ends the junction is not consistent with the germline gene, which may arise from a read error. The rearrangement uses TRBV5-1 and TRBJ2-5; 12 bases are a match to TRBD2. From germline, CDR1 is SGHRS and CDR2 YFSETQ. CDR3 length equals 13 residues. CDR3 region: CASSSGTSGRPNF. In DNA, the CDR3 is TGCGCCAGCAGTTCCGGGACTAGCGGGCGCCCCAACTTC. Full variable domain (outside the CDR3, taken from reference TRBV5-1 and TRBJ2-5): KAGVTQTPRYLIKTRGQQVTLSCSPISGHRSVSWYQQTPGQGLQFLFEYFSETQRNKGNFPGRFSGRQFSNSRSEMNVSTLELGDSALYLCASSSGTSGRPNFGPGTRLLVL.

The CDR3 sequence is CASSSIPGQVSGNTIYF. The CDR3 DNA reads as TGTGCCAGCAGCTCCATTCCGGGACAGGTCTCTGGAAACACCATATATTTT. This chain joins TRBV7-9 and TRBJ1-3; TRBD1 matches 8 bases. Germline trimming cut 4 bases from V and 0 bases from J; bases unmatched to any gene: 8. Germline loops: CDR1 SEHNR, CDR2 FQNEAQ (reference sequence). The CDR3 is 17 amino acids.

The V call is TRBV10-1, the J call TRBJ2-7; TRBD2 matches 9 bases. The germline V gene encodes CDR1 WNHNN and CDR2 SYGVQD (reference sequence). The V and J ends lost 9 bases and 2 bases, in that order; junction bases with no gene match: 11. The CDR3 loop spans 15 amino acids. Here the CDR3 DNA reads TGCGCCAGGGGCCGTAGCGGGGGCCCCACCTACGAGCAGTACTTC. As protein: CARGRSGGPTYEQYF.

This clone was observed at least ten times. CDR3: CASSQVRGDGYTF. The CDR3 DNA reads TGTGCCAGCAGCCAAGTCAGGGGCGATGGCTACACCTTC. The genes are TRBV14 and TRBJ1-2, with D perhaps TRBD1 (6 bases). V dropped 1 base and J dropped 6 bases, with 9 bases sitting between them. The CDR3 sequence is 13 residues long. In germline, CDR1 is SGHDN, CDR2 FVKESK.

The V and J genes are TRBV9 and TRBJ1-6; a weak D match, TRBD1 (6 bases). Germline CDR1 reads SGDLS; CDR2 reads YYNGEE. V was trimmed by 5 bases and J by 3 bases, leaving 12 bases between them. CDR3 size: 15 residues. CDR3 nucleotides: TGTGCCAGCAGGCCCTCGGACAGCTATAATTCACCCCTCCACTTT. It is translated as CASRPSDSYNSPLHF.

The CDR3 sequence is CASRGDRSWDGYTF. As DNA, the CDR3 is TGTGCCAGCAGGGGGGACAGGTCTTGGGATGGCTACACCTTC. V and J are TRBV2 and TRBJ1-2; 8 bases map to TRBD1. Trimming cost V 6 bases and J 6 bases; bases outside gene matches: 9. CDR1 and CDR2 (germline): SNHLY, FYNNEI. This CDR3 comprises 14 residues. Based on the CDR3 plus reference TRBV2 and TRBJ1-2, the full variable domain is EPEVTQTPSHQVTQMGQEVILRCVPISNHLYFYWYRQILGQKVEFLVSFYNNEISEKSEIFDDQFSVERPDGSNFTLKIRSTKLEDSAMYFCASRGDRSWDGYTFGSGTRLTVV.

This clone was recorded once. CDR3 amino acids: CATSPGQRNSPLHF. As DNA, the CDR3 is TGTGCTACATCGCCGGGACAGAGGAATTCACCCCTCCACTTT. V is TRBV19 and J is TRBJ1-6; 7 bases align to TRBD1. The V gene's germline CDR1 is LNHDA and CDR2 SQIVND (reference sequence). The CDR3 has 14 amino acids.

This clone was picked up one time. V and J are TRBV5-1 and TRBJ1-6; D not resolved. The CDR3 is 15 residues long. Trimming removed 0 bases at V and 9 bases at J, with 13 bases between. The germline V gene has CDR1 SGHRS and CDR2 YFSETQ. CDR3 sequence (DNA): TGCGCCAGCAGCTTGGGGGAGGGTTTGACTTCACCCCTCCACTTT. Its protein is CASSLGEGLTSPLHF.

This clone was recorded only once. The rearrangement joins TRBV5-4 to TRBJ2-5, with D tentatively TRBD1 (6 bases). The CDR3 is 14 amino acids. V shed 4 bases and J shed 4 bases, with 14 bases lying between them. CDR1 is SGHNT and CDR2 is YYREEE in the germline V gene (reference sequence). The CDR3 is CASSGQGFRETQYF. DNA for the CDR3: TGTGCCAGCAGCGGGCAGGGGTTTCGAGAGACCCAGTACTTC.